Below, one T cell receptor beta chain is given with its context. Its cognate antigen is unknown. This sample is drawn from a study of OX40 agonist ivuxolimab in advanced cancers. Overall study findings and caveats: On average, CD8+ T cells had more expanded clones than CD4+.

The CDR3 is 14 residues long. V dropped 6 bases and J dropped 5; count of bases not matched to a gene: 6. The germline gives CDR1 LNHDA, CDR2 SQIVND (reference sequence). Sequencing used immunoSEQ multiplex PCR; TCRdb keeps in-frame clones, though not all of them. The sample has about 54,000 clones, more than 80% seen once. The V and J genes are TRBV19 and TRBJ1-5, with 8 bases that match TRBD1. Sequencing was performed on CD4+ or CD8+ T cells sorted from blood, taken in a trial of the OX40 agonist ivuxolimab. This TCR derives from an adult with an advanced solid tumor such as melanoma, head and neck, liver or kidney cancer. Here the CDR3 DNA reads TGTGCCAGTAGCCTCGACAGGGGTTATCAGCCCCAGCATTTT. Its protein is CASSLDRGYQPQHF.